This TCR beta chain comes out of a study of molecular identifiers for immune sequencing clone quantification. Study-level background: In replicates, the authors split RNA from roughly 20,000 or 100,000 naive CD8 cells five ways and sequenced four.

V was pared by 0 bases and J by 4 bases, with 6 bases between. CDR1 is DFQATT and CDR2 is SNEGSKA in the germline V gene (reference sequence). This CDR3 comprises 13 residues. TCRdb called the PCR reads again in MiXCR, with one record for every CDR3 protein. The data show over 550,000 distinct CDR3 sequences, over 25% seen once. Of note for this clonotype: Its specificity is unknown.

Study results and limitations: The sizes of highly expanded clones could be underestimated when identical TCR molecules share a barcode. Over 98% of CMV-specific effector molecules, but under 1% of naive ones, were in clones above 20 copies.

The sequenced sample was naive CD8+ T cells from blood, with Jurkat cell RNA spiked in. The subset denotes: FACS-sorted CD8+CD4-CCR7+CD45RA+ naive T cells. The V call is TRBV20-1, the J call TRBJ1-4; D is uncertain. The receptor's source is a human donor in good health. Some libraries in this study had Jurkat cell RNA spiked in. CDR3 bases: TGCAGTGCTAGAGAGGGTTATAATGAAAAACTGTTTTTT. This encodes CSAREGYNEKLFF.